A selection of T cell receptor beta chains follows, all from one sample in a study of blood T cell repertoires in COVID-19. Only in-frame clones appear in the TCRdb table, and some are missing; sequencing was by immunoSEQ multiplex PCR. The table shows 65,000 to 90,000 clones, with 82% occurring only once. Source material: peripheral blood. These receptor sequences come from a woman aged 55-70 years with acute or convalescent COVID-19. CDR3s include the opening cysteine and the closing phenylalanine or tryptophan. Each record gives: V gene, J gene, D gene, clone size, CDR3 protein, CDR3 DNA. The D gene is left open where the match is weak. Some rows have no size entry. The others give once, few or many, or a class for an expanded clone.

v_call: TRBV30; j_call: TRBJ2-7; d_call: TRBD2; clone_size: once; cdr3_aa: CAWSDLAAYEQYF; cdr3_nt: TGTGCCTGGAGCGATCTAGCGGCCTACGAGCAGTACTTC
v_call: TRBV6-6; j_call: TRBJ1-3; d_call: .; clone_size: .; cdr3_aa: CASGYQVSGNTIYF; cdr3_nt: TGTGCCAGCGGGTATCAGGTCTCTGGAAACACCATATATTTT
v_call: TRBV28; j_call: TRBJ1-5; d_call: .; clone_size: once; cdr3_aa: CASSLGYRNQPQHF; cdr3_nt: TGTGCCAGCAGTTTAGGTTACAGGAATCAGCCCCAGCATTTT
v_call: TRBV28; j_call: TRBJ1-2; d_call: .; clone_size: .; cdr3_aa: CARSLWEGHAYGYTF; cdr3_nt: TGTGCCAGGTCTTTATGGGAGGGACATGCCTATGGCTACACCTTC
v_call: TRBV6-5; j_call: TRBJ1-2; d_call: TRBD1; clone_size: once; cdr3_aa: CASSTPGGRYYGYTF; cdr3_nt: TGTGCCAGCAGTACACCAGGGGGACGGTACTATGGCTACACCTTC
v_call: TRBV7-8; j_call: TRBJ1-5; d_call: TRBD1; clone_size: .; cdr3_aa: CASSVRPGQLLNQPQHF; cdr3_nt: TGTGCCAGCAGCGTCCGGCCGGGACAGCTGCTCAATCAGCCCCAGCATTTT
v_call: TRBV13; j_call: TRBJ1-2; d_call: .; clone_size: .; cdr3_aa: CASSFGQIENYGYTF; cdr3_nt: TGTGCCAGCAGCTTCGGACAGATAGAAAACTATGGCTACACCTTC
v_call: TRBV3-1/TRBV3-2; j_call: TRBJ1-2; d_call: TRBD1; clone_size: .; cdr3_aa: CASSQTGLYGYTF; cdr3_nt: TGTGCCAGCAGCCAGACAGGGTTATATGGCTACACCTTC
v_call: TRBV6-5; j_call: TRBJ2-7; d_call: .; clone_size: .; cdr3_aa: CASSYRGLGPYEQYF; cdr3_nt: TGTGCCAGCAGTTACCGGGGGTTGGGTCCCTACGAGCAGTACTTC
v_call: TRBV5-6; j_call: TRBJ1-6; d_call: TRBD1; clone_size: .; cdr3_aa: CASSRGQIYNSPLHF; cdr3_nt: TGTGCCAGCAGCCGGGGACAGATCTATAATTCACCCCTCCACTTT
v_call: TRBV2; j_call: TRBJ1-2; d_call: TRBD1; clone_size: .; cdr3_aa: CASRTGGGGYTF; cdr3_nt: TGTGCCAGCCGGACAGGGGGCGGTGGCTACACCTTC
v_call: TRBV6-5; j_call: TRBJ1-6; d_call: .; clone_size: .; cdr3_aa: CASSLERVANSPLHF; cdr3_nt: TGTGCCAGCAGCCTAGAACGGGTAGCCAATTCACCCCTCCACTTT
v_call: TRBV7-2; j_call: TRBJ1-6; d_call: .; clone_size: .; cdr3_aa: CASSLGFGGAPANSPLHF; cdr3_nt: TGTGCCAGCAGCTTAGGGTTCGGGGGGGCGCCGGCTAATTCACCCCTCCACTTT
v_call: TRBV28; j_call: TRBJ1-3; d_call: .; clone_size: .; cdr3_aa: CASSFIGGRKSSGNTIYF; cdr3_nt: TGTGCCAGCAGTTTTATAGGAGGCAGAAAGAGCTCTGGAAACACCATATATTTT
v_call: TRBV15; j_call: TRBJ1-5; d_call: TRBD1; clone_size: once; cdr3_aa: CATSRGDRGIGGSGQPQHF; cdr3_nt: TGTGCCACCAGCAGAGGGGACAGGGGGATCGGTGGATCCGGTCAGCCCCAGCATTTT
v_call: TRBV4-2; j_call: TRBJ2-3; d_call: .; clone_size: .; cdr3_aa: CASSQGSRSTDTQYF; cdr3_nt: TGTGCCAGCAGCCAAGGTAGCAGAAGCACAGATACGCAGTATTTT
v_call: TRBV29-1; j_call: TRBJ1-2; d_call: TRBD1; clone_size: .; cdr3_aa: CSVDRTGDGYTF; cdr3_nt: TGCAGCGTCGACCGGACAGGGGACGGCTACACCTTC
v_call: TRBV18; j_call: TRBJ1-1; d_call: TRBD1; clone_size: .; cdr3_aa: CASSPTSGTAKLGTEAFF; cdr3_nt: TGTGCCAGCTCACCGACCTCCGGGACAGCCAAATTAGGAACTGAAGCTTTCTTT
v_call: TRBV14; j_call: TRBJ1-2; d_call: .; clone_size: .; cdr3_aa: CASSQESTAYGYTF; cdr3_nt: TGTGCCAGCAGCCAGGAAAGTACAGCCTATGGCTACACCTTC
v_call: TRBV3-1/TRBV3-2; j_call: TRBJ1-6; d_call: .; clone_size: few; cdr3_aa: CASVGQPNSPLHF; cdr3_nt: TGTGCCAGCGTAGGACAGCCAAATTCACCCCTCCACTTT
v_call: TRBV24-1; j_call: TRBJ2-1; d_call: TRBD1; clone_size: .; cdr3_aa: CATSDYGTGGYNEQFF; cdr3_nt: TGTGCCACCAGTGACTATGGGACAGGGGGATACAATGAGCAGTTCTTC
v_call: TRBV6-5; j_call: TRBJ2-7; d_call: .; clone_size: .; cdr3_aa: CASRSHGGLSYEQYF; cdr3_nt: TGTGCCAGCAGATCCCACGGGGGTCTCTCCTACGAGCAGTACTTC
v_call: TRBV23-1; j_call: TRBJ2-7; d_call: .; clone_size: .; cdr3_aa: CASSQGNWGLRHSYEQYF; cdr3_nt: TGCGCCAGCAGTCAGGGCAACTGGGGACTCCGCCACTCCTACGAGCAGTACTTC
v_call: TRBV19; j_call: TRBJ2-3; d_call: .; clone_size: .; cdr3_aa: CASSPRQFPSTDTQYF; cdr3_nt: TGTGCCAGTAGTCCCCGACAGTTCCCTAGCACAGATACGCAGTATTTT
v_call: TRBV7-3; j_call: TRBJ1-1; d_call: .; clone_size: .; cdr3_aa: CASSERNRNTEAFF; cdr3_nt: TGTGCCAGCAGCGAACGGAACAGGAACACTGAAGCTTTCTTT
v_call: TRBV7-9; j_call: TRBJ1-6; d_call: .; clone_size: .; cdr3_aa: CASSPDTNSPLHF; cdr3_nt: TGTGCCAGCAGCCCGGACACTAATTCACCCCTCCACTTT
v_call: TRBV6-5; j_call: TRBJ2-7; d_call: TRBD2; clone_size: .; cdr3_aa: CASSVGGAYEQYF; cdr3_nt: TGTGCCAGCAGCGTGGGGGGGGCCTACGAGCAGTACTTC
v_call: TRBV5-6; j_call: TRBJ2-2; d_call: TRBD1; clone_size: once; cdr3_aa: CASSATGVNTGELFF; cdr3_nt: TGTGCCAGCAGCGCCACAGGGGTTAACACCGGGGAGCTGTTTTTT
v_call: TRBV6-4; j_call: TRBJ1-2; d_call: TRBD1; clone_size: .; cdr3_aa: CASSDSTDRLTNYGYTF; cdr3_nt: TGTGCCAGCAGTGACTCAACGGACAGGCTCACTAACTATGGCTACACCTTC
v_call: TRBV7-8; j_call: TRBJ1-1; d_call: .; clone_size: .; cdr3_aa: CASSLETGNTEAFF; cdr3_nt: TGTGCCAGCAGCTTAGAAACAGGAAACACTGAAGCTTTCTTT
v_call: TRBV10-3; j_call: TRBJ2-7; d_call: TRBD2; clone_size: .; cdr3_aa: CAISGTSGREHEQYF; cdr3_nt: TGTGCCATCAGTGGGACTAGCGGGAGGGAGCACGAGCAGTACTTC
v_call: TRBV7-7; j_call: TRBJ2-2; d_call: .; clone_size: .; cdr3_aa: CASSSQGTGELFF; cdr3_nt: TGTGCCAGCAGCTCGCAGGGGACCGGGGAGCTGTTTTTT
v_call: TRBV15; j_call: TRBJ2-5; d_call: .; clone_size: once; cdr3_aa: CATSRDPAGTETQYF; cdr3_nt: TGTGCCACCAGCAGAGATCCGGCGGGAACGGAGACCCAGTACTTC
v_call: TRBV27; j_call: TRBJ1-2; d_call: .; clone_size: .; cdr3_aa: CASSLKAGVNYGYTF; cdr3_nt: TGTGCCAGCAGTTTAAAAGCAGGGGTGAACTATGGCTACACCTTC
v_call: TRBV6-5; j_call: TRBJ1-1; d_call: TRBD1; clone_size: .; cdr3_aa: CASSYGQGKTEAFF; cdr3_nt: TGTGCCAGCAGTTACGGACAGGGAAAGACTGAAGCTTTCTTT
v_call: TRBV30; j_call: TRBJ2-7; d_call: .; clone_size: .; cdr3_aa: CAWSPLGDIRYEQYF; cdr3_nt: TGTGCCTGGAGTCCGTTGGGGGACATTCGCTACGAGCAGTACTTC
v_call: TRBV12-3/TRBV12-4; j_call: TRBJ2-3; d_call: TRBD1; clone_size: .; cdr3_aa: CASSSTGDTQYF; cdr3_nt: TGTGCCAGCAGTTCGACAGGGGATACGCAGTATTTT
v_call: TRBV19; j_call: TRBJ2-1; d_call: TRBD2; clone_size: .; cdr3_aa: CASIGGSGSYGEQFF; cdr3_nt: TGTGCCAGTATTGGGGGTAGCGGGAGTTACGGTGAGCAGTTCTTC
v_call: TRBV18; j_call: TRBJ1-6; d_call: TRBD1; clone_size: .; cdr3_aa: CASSPRTGEGSPLHF; cdr3_nt: TGTGCCAGCTCACCTCGGACAGGGGAAGGTTCACCCCTCCACTTT